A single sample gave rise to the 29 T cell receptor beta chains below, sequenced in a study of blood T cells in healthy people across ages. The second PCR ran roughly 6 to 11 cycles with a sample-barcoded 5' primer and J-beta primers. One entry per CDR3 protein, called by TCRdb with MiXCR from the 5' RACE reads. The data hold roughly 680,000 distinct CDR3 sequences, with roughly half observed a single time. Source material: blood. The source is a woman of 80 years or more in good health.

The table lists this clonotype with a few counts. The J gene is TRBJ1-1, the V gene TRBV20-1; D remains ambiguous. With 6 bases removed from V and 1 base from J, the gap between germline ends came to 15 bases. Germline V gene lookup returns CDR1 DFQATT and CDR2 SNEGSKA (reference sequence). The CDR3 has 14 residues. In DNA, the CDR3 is TGCAGTGCCAGGTGGTTAGGAGGGAACACTGAAGCTTTCTTT. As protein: CSARWLGGNTEAFF.

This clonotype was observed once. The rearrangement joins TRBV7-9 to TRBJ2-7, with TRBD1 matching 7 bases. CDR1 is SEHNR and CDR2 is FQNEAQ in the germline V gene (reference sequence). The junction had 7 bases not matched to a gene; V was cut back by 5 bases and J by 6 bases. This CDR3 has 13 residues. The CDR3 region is CASSHGTACEQYF. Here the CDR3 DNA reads TGTGCCAGCAGCCACGGGACAGCCTGCGAGCAGTACTTC. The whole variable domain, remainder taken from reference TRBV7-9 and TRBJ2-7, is DTGVSQNPRHKITKRGQNVTFRCDPISEHNRLYWYRQTLGQGPEFLTYFQNEAQLEKSRLLSDRFSAERPKGSFSTLEIQRTEQGDSAMYLCASSHGTACEQYFGPGTRLTVT.

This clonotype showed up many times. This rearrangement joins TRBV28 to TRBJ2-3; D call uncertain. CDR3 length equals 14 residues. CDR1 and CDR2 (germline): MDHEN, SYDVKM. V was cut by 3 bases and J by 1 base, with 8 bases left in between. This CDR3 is CASSFDQGTDTQYF. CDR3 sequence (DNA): TGTGCCAGCAGTTTCGACCAAGGCACAGATACGCAGTATTTT.

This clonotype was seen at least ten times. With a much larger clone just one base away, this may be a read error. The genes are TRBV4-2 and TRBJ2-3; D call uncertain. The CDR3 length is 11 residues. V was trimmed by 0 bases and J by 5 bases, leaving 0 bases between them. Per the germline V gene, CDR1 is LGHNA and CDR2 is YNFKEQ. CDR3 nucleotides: TGTGCCAGCAGCCAAGAAGATACGCAGTATTTT. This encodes CASSQEDTQYF.

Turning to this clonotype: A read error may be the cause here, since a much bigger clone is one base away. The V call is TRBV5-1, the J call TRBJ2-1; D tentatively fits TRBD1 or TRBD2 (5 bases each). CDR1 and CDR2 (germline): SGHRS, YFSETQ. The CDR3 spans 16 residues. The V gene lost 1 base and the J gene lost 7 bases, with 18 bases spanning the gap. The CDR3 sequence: CASSLRGQGNGNEQFF. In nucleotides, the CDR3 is TGCGCCAGCAGCTTGCGAGGGCAGGGAAACGGTAATGAGCAGTTCTTC.

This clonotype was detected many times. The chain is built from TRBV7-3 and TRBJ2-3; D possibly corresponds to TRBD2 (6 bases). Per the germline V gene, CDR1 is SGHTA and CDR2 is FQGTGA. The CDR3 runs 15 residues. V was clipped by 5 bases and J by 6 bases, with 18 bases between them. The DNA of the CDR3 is TGTGCCAGCAGCGCTTCGCGTGCGGGGCTCGATACGCAGTATTTT. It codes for CASSASRAGLDTQYF.

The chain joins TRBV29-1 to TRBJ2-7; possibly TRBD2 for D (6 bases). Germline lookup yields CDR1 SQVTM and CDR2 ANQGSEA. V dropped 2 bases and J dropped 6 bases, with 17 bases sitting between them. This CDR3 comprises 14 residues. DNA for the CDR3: TGCAGCGTTGAAATAACTAGGGACTCGGGCGAGCAGTACTTC. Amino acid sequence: CSVEITRDSGEQYF.

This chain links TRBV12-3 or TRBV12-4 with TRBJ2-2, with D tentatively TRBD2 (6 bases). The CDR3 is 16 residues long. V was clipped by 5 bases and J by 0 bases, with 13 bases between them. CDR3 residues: CASSQGGTSNTGELFF. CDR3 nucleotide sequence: TGTGCCAGCAGTCAAGGAGGGACGTCGAACACCGGGGAGCTGTTTTTT.

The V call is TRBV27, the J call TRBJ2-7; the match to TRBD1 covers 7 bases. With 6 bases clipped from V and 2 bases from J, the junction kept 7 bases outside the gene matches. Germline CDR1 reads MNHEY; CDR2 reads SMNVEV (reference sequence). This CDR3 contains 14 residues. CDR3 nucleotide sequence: TGTGCCAGCAGATTACAAGGGACAGCCTACGAGCAGTACTTC. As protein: CASRLQGTAYEQYF.

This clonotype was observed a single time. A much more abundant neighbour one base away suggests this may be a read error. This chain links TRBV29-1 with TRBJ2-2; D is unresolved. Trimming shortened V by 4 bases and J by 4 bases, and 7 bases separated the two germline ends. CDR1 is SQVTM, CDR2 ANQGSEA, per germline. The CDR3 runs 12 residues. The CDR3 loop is CSVVRTTGELFF. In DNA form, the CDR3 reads TGCAGCGTTGTACGGACCACCGGGGAGCTGTTTTTT.

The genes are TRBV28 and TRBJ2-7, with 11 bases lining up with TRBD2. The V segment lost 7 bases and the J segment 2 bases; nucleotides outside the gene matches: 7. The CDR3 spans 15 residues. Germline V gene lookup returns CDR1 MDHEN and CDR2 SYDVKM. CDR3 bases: TGTGCCAGCAACAGGGGACTAGCGGAGACCTACGAGCAGTACTTC. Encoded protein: CASNRGLAETYEQYF.

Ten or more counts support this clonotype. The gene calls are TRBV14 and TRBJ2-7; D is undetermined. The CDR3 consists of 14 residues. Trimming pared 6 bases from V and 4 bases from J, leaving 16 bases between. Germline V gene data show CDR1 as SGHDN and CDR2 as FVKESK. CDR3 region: CASSHYGIGYEQYF. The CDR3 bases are TGTGCCAGCAGTCACTACGGTATTGGGTACGAGCAGTACTTC.

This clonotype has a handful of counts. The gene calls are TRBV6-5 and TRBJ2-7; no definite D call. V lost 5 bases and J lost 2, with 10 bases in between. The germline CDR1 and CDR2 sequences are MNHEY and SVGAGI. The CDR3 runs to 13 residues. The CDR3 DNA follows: TGTGCCAGCAGTCACCAACAACCCTACGAGCAGTACTTC. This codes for CASSHQQPYEQYF.

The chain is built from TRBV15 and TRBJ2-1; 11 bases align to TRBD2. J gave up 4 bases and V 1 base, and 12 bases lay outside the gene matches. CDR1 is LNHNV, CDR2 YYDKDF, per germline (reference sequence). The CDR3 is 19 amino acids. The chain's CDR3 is CATSRGPPSGGPGYNEQFF. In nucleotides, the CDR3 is TGTGCCACCAGCAGAGGCCCTCCTAGCGGGGGGCCGGGGTACAATGAGCAGTTCTTC. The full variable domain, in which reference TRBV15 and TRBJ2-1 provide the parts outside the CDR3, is DAMVIQNPRYQVTQFGKPVTLSCSQTLNHNVMYWYQQKSSQAPKLLFHYYDKDFNNEADTPDNFQSRRPNTSFCFLDIRSPGLGDTAMYLCATSRGPPSGGPGYNEQFFGPGTRLTVL.

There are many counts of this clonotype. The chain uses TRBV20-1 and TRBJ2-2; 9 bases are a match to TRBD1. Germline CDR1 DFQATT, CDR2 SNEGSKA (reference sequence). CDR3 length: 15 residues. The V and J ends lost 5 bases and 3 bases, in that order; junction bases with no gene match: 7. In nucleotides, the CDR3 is TGCAGTGCTTCTGACAGGGGGTCGGACACCGGGGAGCTGTTTTTT. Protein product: CSASDRGSDTGELFF.

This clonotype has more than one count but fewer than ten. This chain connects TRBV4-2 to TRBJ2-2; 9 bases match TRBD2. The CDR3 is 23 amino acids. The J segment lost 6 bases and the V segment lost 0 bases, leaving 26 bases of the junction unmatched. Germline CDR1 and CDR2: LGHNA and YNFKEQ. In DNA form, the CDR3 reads TGTGCCAGCAGCCAAGAAATAGGTCGAGGGCGGGAGGGACGTATATCAAGGTCCGGGGAGCTGTTTTTT. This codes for CASSQEIGRGREGRISRSGELFF.

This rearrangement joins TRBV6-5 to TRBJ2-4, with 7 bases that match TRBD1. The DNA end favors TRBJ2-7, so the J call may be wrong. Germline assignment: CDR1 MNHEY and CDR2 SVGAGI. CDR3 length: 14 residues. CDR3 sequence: CASSRWQGVSEQYF. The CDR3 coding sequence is TGTGCCAGCAGTCGGTGGCAGGGGGTATCCGAGCAGTACTTC.

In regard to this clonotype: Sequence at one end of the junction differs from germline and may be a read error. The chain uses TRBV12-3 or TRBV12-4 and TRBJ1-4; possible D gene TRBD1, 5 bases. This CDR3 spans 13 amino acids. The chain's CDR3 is CAGRETTNEKLFF. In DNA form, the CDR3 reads TGTGCCGGCAGGGAAACAACTAATGAAAAACTGTTTTTT.

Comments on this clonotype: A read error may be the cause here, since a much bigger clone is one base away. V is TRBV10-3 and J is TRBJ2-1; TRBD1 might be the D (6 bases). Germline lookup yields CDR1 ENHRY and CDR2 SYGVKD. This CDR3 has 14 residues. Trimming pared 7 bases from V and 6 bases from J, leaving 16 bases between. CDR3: CAIKTAGAANEQFF. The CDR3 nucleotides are TGTGCCATCAAGACCGCAGGGGCGGCCAATGAGCAGTTCTTC.

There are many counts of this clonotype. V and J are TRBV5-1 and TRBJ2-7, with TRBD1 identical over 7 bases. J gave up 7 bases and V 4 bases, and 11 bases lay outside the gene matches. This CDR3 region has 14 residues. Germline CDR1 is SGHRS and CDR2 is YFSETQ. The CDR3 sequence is CASSPTTGMREQYF. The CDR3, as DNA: TGCGCCAGCAGCCCCACGACAGGGATGAGGGAGCAGTACTTC.

In DNA, the CDR3 is TGCAGCGTTCGGCTAGGGGGCGGGCAGTACTTC. It codes for CSVRLGGGQYF. The V and J genes are TRBV29-1 and TRBJ2-7; 7 nucleotides align to TRBD1. Germline V gives CDR1 SQVTM, CDR2 ANQGSEA. This CDR3 comprises 11 residues. V gave up 5 bases and J gave up 9 bases; unmatched junction bases: 7.

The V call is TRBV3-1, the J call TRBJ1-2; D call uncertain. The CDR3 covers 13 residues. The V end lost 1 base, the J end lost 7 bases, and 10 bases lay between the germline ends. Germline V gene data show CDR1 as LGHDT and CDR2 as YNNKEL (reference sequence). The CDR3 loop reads CASSQVSGRGYTF. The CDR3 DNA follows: TGTGCCAGCAGCCAAGTAAGCGGTCGTGGCTACACCTTC.

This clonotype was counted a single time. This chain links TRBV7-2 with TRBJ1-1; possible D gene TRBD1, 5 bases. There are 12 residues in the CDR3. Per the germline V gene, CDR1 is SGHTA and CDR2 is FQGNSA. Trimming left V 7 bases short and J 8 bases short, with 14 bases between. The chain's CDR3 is CASTDSPLEAFF. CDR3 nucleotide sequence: TGTGCCAGCACAGACAGTCCTTTGGAAGCTTTCTTT. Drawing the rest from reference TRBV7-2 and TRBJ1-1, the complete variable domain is GAGVSQSPSNKVTEKGKDVELRCDPISGHTALYWYRQSLGQGLEFLIYFQGNSAPDKSGLPSDRFSAERTGGSVSTLTIQRTQQEDSAVYLCASTDSPLEAFFGQGTRLTVV.

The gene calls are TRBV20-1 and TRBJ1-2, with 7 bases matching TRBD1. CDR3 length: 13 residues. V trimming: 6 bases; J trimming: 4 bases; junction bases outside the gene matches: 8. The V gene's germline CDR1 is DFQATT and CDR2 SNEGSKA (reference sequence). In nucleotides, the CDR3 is TGCAGTGCGGGTTCGGGACAGAGCTATGGCTACACCTTC. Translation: CSAGSGQSYGYTF.

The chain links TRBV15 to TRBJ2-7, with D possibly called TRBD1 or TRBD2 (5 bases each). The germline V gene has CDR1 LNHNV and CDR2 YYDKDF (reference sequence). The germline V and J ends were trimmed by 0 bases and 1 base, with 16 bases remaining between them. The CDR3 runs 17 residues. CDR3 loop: CATSRDPRVWGSYEQYF. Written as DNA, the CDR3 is TGTGCCACCAGCAGAGATCCGCGGGTTTGGGGGTCCTACGAGCAGTACTTC. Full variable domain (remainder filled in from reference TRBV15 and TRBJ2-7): DAMVIQNPRYQVTQFGKPVTLSCSQTLNHNVMYWYQQKSSQAPKLLFHYYDKDFNNEADTPDNFQSRRPNTSFCFLDIRSPGLGDTAMYLCATSRDPRVWGSYEQYFGPGTRLTVT.

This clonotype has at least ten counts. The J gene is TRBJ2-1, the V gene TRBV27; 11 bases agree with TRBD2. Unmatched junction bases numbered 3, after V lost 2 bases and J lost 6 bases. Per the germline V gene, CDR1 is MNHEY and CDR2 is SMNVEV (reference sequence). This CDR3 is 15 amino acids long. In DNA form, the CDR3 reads TGTGCCAGCAGTTTACTTCTAGCGGGGGGCAATGAGCAGTTCTTC. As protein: CASSLLLAGGNEQFF.

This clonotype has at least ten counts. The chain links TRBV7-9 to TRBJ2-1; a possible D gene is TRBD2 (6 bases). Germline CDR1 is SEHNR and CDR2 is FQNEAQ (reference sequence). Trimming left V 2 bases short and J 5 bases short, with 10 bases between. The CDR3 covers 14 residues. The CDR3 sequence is CASSLSGLDNEQFF. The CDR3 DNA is TGTGCCAGCAGCTTAAGCGGGCTCGACAATGAGCAGTTCTTC.

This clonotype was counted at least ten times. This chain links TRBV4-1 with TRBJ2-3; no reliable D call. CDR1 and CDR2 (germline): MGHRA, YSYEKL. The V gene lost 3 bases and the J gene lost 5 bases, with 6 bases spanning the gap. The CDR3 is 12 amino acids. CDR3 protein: CASSHVGDTQYF. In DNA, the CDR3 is TGCGCCAGCAGCCATGTAGGAGATACGCAGTATTTT.

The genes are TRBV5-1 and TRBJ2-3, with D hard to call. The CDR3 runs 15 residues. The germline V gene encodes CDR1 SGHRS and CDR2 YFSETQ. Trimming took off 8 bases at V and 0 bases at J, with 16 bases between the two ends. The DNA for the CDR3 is TGCGCCAGTACACTTTTAGGAAGTAGCACAGATACGCAGTATTTT. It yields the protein CASTLLGSSTDTQYF. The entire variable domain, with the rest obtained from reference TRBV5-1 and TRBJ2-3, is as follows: KAGVTQTPRYLIKTRGQQVTLSCSPISGHRSVSWYQQTPGQGLQFLFEYFSETQRNKGNFPGRFSGRQFSNSRSEMNVSTLELGDSALYLCASTLLGSSTDTQYFGPGTRLTVL.